The rows below give T cell receptor beta chains drawn from one sample of a study of beta chain features in type 1 diabetes. Data came from immunoSEQ multiplex PCR; TCRdb stores just in-frame clones and leaves some out. The table records 130,000 to 150,000 clones, about 9.4% of them present only once. What was sequenced was naive CD4+ T cells from blood. The receptors originated from a man aged 18 to 29 in good health. The CDR3 runs from the conserved cysteine through the conserved F or W. Fields, in order: CDR3 DNA, CDR3 protein, D gene, clone size, J gene, V gene. The D gene is left open where the match is weak. Not every row has a clone size; where given, it reads once, few, many or a size class.

TGCGCCAGCAGCCCTATAGCGGGAAATGAGCAGTTCTTC | CASSPIAGNEQFF | TRBD2 | few | TRBJ2-1 | TRBV4-1
TGTGCCTGGAGTCAGGGGGGATCCTACAATGAGCAGTTCTTC | CAWSQGGSYNEQFF | - | - | TRBJ2-1 | TRBV30
TGCGCCAGCAGCCAAGAACCAACAGGCCTGAACACTGAAGCTTTCTTT | CASSQEPTGLNTEAFF | - | many | TRBJ1-1 | TRBV4-3
TGTGCCAGCAGCCGGGGGACCGAAGCTTTCTTT | CASSRGTEAFF | - | - | TRBJ1-1 | TRBV7-8
TGTGCCAGCAGCATCCGGGACAGGGACTCACCCCTCCACTTT | CASSIRDRDSPLHF | TRBD1 | few | TRBJ1-6 | TRBV7-9
TGTGCCAGCAGCTCTCCGGGACAGGTACAAGAGACCCAGTACTTC | CASSSPGQVQETQYF | TRBD1 | - | TRBJ2-5 | TRBV7-8
TGCGCCAGCAGCAACAGAGTTGAGCAGTTCTTC | CASSNRVEQFF | - | few | TRBJ2-1 | TRBV4-3
TGTGCCAGCAGGGCCTTACAGATCTACAATGAGCAGTTCTTC | CASRALQIYNEQFF | - | few | TRBJ2-1 | TRBV6-5
TGTGCCAGCAGCGGAGTCCTCTATGGAAACACCATATATTTT | CASSGVLYGNTIYF | - | few | TRBJ1-3 | TRBV9
TGTGCCATCAGCCCCAGGGGTGTGGCTGACTGGGCCTACGAGCAGTACTTC | CAISPRGVADWAYEQYF | - | - | TRBJ2-7 | TRBV10-3
TGTGCCAGCAGCCCCGGACTAGCGGGGTACAATGAGCAGTTCTTC | CASSPGLAGYNEQFF | TRBD2 | few | TRBJ2-1 | TRBV11-3
TGTGCCAGCAGCCAACTAGCGGGCTACTCGACCGGGGAGCTGTTTTTT | CASSQLAGYSTGELFF | TRBD2 | - | TRBJ2-2 | TRBV14
TGCGCCAGCAGCTTGGTTGTAGGGAGTTCACCCCTCCACTTT | CASSLVVGSSPLHF | - | few | TRBJ1-6 | TRBV5-1
TGCGCCAGCAGCCCCAGGGGAGTTAGCAATCAGCCCCAGCATTTT | CASSPRGVSNQPQHF | - | - | TRBJ1-5 | TRBV4-1
TGCGCCAGCAGCCCCCCTTGGGGGAGGGAGCAGTACTTC | CASSPPWGREQYF | - | - | TRBJ2-7 | TRBV5-1
TGTGCCAGCAGCCGCAGGGAAACCTACGAGCAGTACTTC | CASSRRETYEQYF | - | - | TRBJ2-7 | TRBV7-2
TGTGCCAGCACCCACCAGGGGACGAACACCGGGGAGCTGTTTTTT | CASTHQGTNTGELFF | - | - | TRBJ2-2 | TRBV27
TGTGCCAGCAGCCTGGGTCCTGACAGGCCTTTCGAGCAGTACTTC | CASSLGPDRPFEQYF | - | few | TRBJ2-7 | TRBV5-5
TGCGCCAGCAGCCAAGGTGTTCGGGGCGAGGGGGCGCAAACCGGGGAGCTGTTTTTT | CASSQGVRGEGAQTGELFF | TRBD1 | many | TRBJ2-2 | TRBV4-3
TGTGCCATCAGTGAGTCTTGGGGGGGCTCCTGGCCCCAGTACTTC | CAISESWGGSWPQYF | - | few | TRBJ2-5 | TRBV10-3
TGTGCCAGCAGCGGGACTAGCGGGTCCTACGAGCAGTACTTC | CASSGTSGSYEQYF | TRBD2 | few | TRBJ2-7 | TRBV6-5
TGTGCCAGCAGCCCACAACAGGCCCCACATGAGCAGTTCTTC | CASSPQQAPHEQFF | - | - | TRBJ2-1 | TRBV7-2
TGTGCCAGCAGCTCAGGGGGACAAGAGACCCAGTACTTC | CASSSGGQETQYF | TRBD1 | few | TRBJ2-5 | TRBV5-4
TGTGCCAGCAGCTTAGAGGGGACAGGGGGCATGGGCTACACCTTC | CASSLEGTGGMGYTF | TRBD1 | - | TRBJ1-2 | TRBV7-2
TGTGCCAGCAGCTTAGGAGGGGCCCTCTACGAGCAGTACTTC | CASSLGGALYEQYF | - | - | TRBJ2-7 | TRBV5-4
TGTGCCAGCAGCCTTGCGAGCAATGAGCAGTTCTTC | CASSLASNEQFF | - | many | TRBJ2-1 | TRBV11-2
TGTGCCATCACTAGACAGGGGGAGAGCTACACCTTC | CAITRQGESYTF | TRBD1 | - | TRBJ1-2 | TRBV10-3
TGTGCCAGCAGCCAGGGAAATCAGCCCCAGCATTTT | CASSQGNQPQHF | - | few | TRBJ1-5 | TRBV7-9
TGTGCCAGCAGCCCATGGAGGGGGAGGGGACACACTGAAGCTTTCTTT | CASSPWRGRGHTEAFF | - | - | TRBJ1-1 | TRBV27